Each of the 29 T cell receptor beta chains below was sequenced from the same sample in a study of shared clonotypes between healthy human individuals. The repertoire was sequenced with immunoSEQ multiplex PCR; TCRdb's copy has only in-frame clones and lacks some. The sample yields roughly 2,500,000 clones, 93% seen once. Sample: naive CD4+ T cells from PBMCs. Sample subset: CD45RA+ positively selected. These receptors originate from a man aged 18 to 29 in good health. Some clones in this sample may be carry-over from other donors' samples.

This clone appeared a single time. CDR3 coding DNA: TGTGCCAGCAGTGAATCCCACCGACAGGACTCTGGGGCCAACGTCCTGACTTTC. The encoded protein is CASSESHRQDSGANVLTF. The chain recombines TRBV6-4 with TRBJ2-6; possible D gene TRBD1, 6 bases. Germline CDR1 is MRHNA and CDR2 is SNTAGT. CDR3 length: 18 residues. V was cut by 3 bases and J by 0 bases, with 15 bases left in between.

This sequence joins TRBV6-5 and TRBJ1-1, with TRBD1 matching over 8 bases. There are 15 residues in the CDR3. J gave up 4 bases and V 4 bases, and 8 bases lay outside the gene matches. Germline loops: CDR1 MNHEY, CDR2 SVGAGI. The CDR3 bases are TGTGCCAGCAGTTCGCCGACAGGGGAATCCACTGAAGCTTTCTTT. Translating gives CASSSPTGESTEAFF.

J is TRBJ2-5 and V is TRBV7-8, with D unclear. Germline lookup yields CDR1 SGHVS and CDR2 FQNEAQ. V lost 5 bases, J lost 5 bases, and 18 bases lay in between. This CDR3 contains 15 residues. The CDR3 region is CASSESRWARETQYF. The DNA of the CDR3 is TGTGCCAGCAGCGAGTCTAGGTGGGCGAGGGAGACCCAGTACTTC. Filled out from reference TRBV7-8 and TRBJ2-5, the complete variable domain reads GAGVSQSPRYKVAKRGQDVALRCDPISGHVSLFWYQQALGQGPEFLTYFQNEAQLDKSGLPSDRFFAERPEGSVSTLKIQRTQQEDSAVYLCASSESRWARETQYFGPGTRLLVL.

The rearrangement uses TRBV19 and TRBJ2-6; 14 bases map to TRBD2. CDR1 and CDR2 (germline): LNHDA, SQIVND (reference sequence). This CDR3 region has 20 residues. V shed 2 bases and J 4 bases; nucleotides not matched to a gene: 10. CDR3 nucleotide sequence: TGTGCCAGTAGTATATTGACTAGCGGGAGGGCCACGCTCGGGGCCAACGTCCTGACTTTC. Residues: CASSILTSGRATLGANVLTF.

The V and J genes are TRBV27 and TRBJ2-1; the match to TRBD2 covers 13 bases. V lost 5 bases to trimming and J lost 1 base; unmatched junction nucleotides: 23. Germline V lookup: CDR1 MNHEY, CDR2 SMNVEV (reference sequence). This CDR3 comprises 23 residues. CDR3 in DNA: TGTGCCAGCAGTCCCCTTTTTATCACCGGGACTAGCGGGAATTTCGGTTCCTACAATGAGCAGTTCTTC. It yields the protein CASSPLFITGTSGNFGSYNEQFF.

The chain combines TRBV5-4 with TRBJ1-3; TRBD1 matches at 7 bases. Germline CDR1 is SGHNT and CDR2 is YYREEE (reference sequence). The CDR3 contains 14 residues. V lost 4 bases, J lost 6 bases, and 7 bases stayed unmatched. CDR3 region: CASSPDRAVNTIYF. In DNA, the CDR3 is TGTGCCAGCAGCCCTGACAGGGCGGTAAACACCATATATTTT.

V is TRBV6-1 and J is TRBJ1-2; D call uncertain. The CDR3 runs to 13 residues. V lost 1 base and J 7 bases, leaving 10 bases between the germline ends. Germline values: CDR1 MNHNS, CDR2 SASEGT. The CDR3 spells CASSEDGEIGYTF. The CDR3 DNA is TGTGCCAGCAGTGAAGATGGGGAAATTGGCTACACCTTC.

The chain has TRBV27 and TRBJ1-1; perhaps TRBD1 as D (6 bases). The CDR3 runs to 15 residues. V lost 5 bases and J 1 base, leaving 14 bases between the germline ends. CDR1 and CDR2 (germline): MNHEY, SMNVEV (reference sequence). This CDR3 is CASSQKGHGNTEAFF. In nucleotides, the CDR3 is TGTGCCAGCAGTCAGAAGGGACATGGGAACACTGAAGCTTTCTTT.

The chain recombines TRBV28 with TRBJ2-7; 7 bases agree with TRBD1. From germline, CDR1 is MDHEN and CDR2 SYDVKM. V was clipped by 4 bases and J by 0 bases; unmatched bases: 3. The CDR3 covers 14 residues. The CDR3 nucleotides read TGTGCCAGCAGTTCACAGGGGACCTCCTACGAGCAGTACTTC. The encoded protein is CASSSQGTSYEQYF.

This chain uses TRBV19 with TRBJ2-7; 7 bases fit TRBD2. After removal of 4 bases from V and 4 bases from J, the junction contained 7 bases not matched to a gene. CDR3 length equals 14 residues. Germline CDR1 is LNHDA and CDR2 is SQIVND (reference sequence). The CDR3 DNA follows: TGTGCCAGTAGTACGGGACTATACACGTACGAGCAGTACTTC. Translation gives CASSTGLYTYEQYF.

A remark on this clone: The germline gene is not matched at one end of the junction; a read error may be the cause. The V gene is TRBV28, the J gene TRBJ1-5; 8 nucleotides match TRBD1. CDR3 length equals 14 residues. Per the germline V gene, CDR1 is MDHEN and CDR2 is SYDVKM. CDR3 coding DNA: TGTGCCAGCAGCCCCCCAAGCAGGGGGCGATTTTTGGCATTT. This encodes CASSPPSRGRFLAF. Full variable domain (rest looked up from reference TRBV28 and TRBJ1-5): DVKVTQSSRYLVKRTGEKVFLECVQDMDHENMFWYRQDPGLGLRLIYFSYDVKMKEKGDIPEGYSVSREKKERFSLILESASTNQTSMYLCASSPPSRGRFLAFGDGTRLSIL.

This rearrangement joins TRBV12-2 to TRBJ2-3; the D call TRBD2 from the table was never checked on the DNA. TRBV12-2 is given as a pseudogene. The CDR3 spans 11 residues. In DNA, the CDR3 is TGTGCAAGTCGTCGGGGATTATCGCAGTATTTT. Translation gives CASRRGLSQYF.

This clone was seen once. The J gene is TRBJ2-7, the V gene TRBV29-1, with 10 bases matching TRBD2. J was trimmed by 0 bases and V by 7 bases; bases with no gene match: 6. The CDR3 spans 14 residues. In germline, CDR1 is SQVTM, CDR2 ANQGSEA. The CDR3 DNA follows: TGCAGCGCCGCACGGACTAGCGGCTCCTACGAGCAGTACTTC. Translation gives CSAARTSGSYEQYF.

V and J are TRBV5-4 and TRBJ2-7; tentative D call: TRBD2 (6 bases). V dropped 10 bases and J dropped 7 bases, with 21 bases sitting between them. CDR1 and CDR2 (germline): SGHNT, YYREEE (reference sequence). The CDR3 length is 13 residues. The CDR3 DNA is TGTGCCGCTTCGGGAGATCCCGAGGGGGAGCAGTACTTC. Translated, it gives CAASGDPEGEQYF.

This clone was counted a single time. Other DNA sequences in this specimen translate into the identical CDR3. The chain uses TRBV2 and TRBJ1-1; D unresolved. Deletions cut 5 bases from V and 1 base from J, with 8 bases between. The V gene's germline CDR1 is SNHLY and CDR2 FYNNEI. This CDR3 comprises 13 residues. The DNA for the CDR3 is TGTGCCAGCAGTAGGGCGGAGAACACTGAAGCTTTCTTT. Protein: CASSRAENTEAFF.

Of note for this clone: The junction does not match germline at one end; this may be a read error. The CDR3 coding sequence is TGTGCCAGTAGCCCTCTTAGTGGGGACAGACACTTC. Its protein product is CASSPLSGDRHF. The J gene is TRBJ1-2, the V gene TRBV19; 7 nucleotides agree with TRBD1. The length of the CDR3 is 12 residues. The germline V gene encodes CDR1 LNHDA and CDR2 SQIVND (reference sequence).

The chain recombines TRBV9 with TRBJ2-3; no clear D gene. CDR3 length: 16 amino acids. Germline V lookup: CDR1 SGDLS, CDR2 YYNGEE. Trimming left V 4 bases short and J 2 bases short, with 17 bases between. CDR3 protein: CASSPLGNSDTDTQYF. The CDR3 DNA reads TGTGCCAGCAGCCCCCTAGGGAACAGCGACACAGATACGCAGTATTTT. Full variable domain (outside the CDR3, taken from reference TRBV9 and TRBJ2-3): DSGVTQTPKHLITATGQRVTLRCSPRSGDLSVYWYQQSLDQGLQFLIQYYNGEERAKGNILERFSAQQFPDLHSELNLSSLELGDSALYFCASSPLGNSDTDTQYFGPGTRLTVL.

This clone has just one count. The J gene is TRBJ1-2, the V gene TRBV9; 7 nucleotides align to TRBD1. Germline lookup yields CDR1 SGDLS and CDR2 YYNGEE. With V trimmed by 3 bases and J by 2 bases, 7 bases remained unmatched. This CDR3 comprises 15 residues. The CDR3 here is CASSAQGQRNYGYTF. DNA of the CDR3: TGTGCCAGCAGCGCCCAGGGACAGCGCAACTATGGCTACACCTTC.

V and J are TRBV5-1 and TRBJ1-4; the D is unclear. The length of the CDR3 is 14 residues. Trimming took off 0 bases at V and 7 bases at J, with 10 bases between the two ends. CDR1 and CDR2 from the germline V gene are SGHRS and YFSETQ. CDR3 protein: CASSLDGLGEKLFF. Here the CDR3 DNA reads TGCGCCAGCAGCTTGGATGGGTTAGGTGAAAAACTGTTTTTT.

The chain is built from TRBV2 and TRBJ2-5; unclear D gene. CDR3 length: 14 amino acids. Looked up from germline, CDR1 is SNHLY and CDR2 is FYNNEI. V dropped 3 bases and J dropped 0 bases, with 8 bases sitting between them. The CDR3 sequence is CASSDAHYQETQYF. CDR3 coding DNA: TGTGCCAGCAGTGATGCCCACTACCAAGAGACCCAGTACTTC.

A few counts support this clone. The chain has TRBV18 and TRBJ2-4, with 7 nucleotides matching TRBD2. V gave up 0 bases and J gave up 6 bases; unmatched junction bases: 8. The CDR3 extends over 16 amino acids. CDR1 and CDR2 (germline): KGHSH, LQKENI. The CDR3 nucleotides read TGTGCCAGCTCACCACCGGGAGGGGAGCTAGGAAACATTCAGTACTTC. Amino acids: CASSPPGGELGNIQYF.

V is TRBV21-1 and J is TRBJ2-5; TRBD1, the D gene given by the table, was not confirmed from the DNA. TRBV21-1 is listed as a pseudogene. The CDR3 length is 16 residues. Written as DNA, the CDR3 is TGTGCCAGCAGCAACGATTCCAGGACAGAACAAGAGACCCAGTACTTC. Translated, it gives CASSNDSRTEQETQYF.

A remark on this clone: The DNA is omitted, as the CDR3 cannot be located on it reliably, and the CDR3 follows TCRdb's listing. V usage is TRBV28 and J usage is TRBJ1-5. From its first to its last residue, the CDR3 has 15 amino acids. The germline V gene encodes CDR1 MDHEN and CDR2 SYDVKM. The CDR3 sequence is CASSSSGRFDQPQHF.

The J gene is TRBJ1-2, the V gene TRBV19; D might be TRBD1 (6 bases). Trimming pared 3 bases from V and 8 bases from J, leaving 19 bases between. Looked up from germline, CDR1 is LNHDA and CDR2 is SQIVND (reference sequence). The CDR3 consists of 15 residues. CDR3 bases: TGTGCCAGTAGTATGGATCTCAGGGGTCTCGGGGGCTACACCTTC. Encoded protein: CASSMDLRGLGGYTF.

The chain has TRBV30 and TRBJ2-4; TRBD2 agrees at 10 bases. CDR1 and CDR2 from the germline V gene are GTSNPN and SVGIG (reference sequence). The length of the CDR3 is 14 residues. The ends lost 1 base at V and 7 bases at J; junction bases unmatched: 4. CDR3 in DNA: TGTGCCTGGAGTGAGCTAGCGGGAGCTAACATTCAGTACTTC. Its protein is CAWSELAGANIQYF.

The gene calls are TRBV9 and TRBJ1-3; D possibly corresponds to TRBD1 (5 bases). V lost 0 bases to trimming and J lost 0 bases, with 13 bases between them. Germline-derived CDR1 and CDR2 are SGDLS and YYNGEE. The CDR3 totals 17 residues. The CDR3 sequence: CASSVVAGLASGNTIYF. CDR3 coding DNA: TGTGCCAGCAGCGTAGTCGCAGGGTTGGCCTCTGGAAACACCATATATTTT.

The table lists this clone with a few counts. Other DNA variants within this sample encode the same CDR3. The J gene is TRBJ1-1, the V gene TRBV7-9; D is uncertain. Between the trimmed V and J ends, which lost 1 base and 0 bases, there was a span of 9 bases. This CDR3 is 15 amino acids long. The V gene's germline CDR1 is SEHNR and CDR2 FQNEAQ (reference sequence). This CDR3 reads CASSLVPRVNTEAFF. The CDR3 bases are TGTGCCAGCAGCTTAGTCCCCAGAGTGAACACTGAAGCTTTCTTT.

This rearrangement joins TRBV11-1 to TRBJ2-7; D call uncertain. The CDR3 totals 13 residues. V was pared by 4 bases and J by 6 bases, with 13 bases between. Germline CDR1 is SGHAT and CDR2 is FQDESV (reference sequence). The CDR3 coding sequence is TGTGCCAGCAGCTCCCGGGTCGAAGGCGAGCAGTACTTC. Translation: CASSSRVEGEQYF. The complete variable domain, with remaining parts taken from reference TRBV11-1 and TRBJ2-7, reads EAEVAQSPRYKITEKSQAVAFWCDPISGHATLYWYRQILGQGPELLVQFQDESVVDDSQLPKDRFSAERLKGVDSTLKIQPAELGDSAMYLCASSSRVEGEQYFGPGTRLTVT.

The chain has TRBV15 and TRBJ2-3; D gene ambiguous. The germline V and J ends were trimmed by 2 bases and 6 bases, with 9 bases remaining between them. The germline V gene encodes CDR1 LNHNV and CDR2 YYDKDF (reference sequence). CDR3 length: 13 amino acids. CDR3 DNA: TGTGCCACCAGCAGACAGGTCAGGGATACGCAGTATTTT. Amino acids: CATSRQVRDTQYF.